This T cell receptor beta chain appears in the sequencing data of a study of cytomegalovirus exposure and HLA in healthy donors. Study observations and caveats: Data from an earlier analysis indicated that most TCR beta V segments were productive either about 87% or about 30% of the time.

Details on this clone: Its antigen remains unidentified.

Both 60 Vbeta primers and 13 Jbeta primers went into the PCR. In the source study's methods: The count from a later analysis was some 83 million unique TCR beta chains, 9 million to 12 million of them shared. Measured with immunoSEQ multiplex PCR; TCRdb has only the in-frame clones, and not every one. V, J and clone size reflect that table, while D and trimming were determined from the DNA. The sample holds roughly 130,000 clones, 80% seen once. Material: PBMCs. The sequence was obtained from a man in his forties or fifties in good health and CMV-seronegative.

CDR3 residues: CASRPQYRGRETQYF. The CDR3 DNA sequence: TGTGCCAGCAGGCCACAATACAGGGGGCGTGAGACCCAGTACTTC. This sequence joins TRBV27 and TRBJ2-5; 9 bases map to TRBD1. This CDR3 spans 15 amino acids. V was clipped by 6 bases and J by 5 bases; unmatched bases: 10. CDR1 MNHEY and CDR2 SMNVEV come from the germline V gene (reference sequence).